Below, 17 T cell receptor beta chains from the same sample are listed, as sequenced in a study of cytomegalovirus exposure and HLA in healthy donors. Only in-frame clones appear in the TCRdb table, and some are missing; sequencing was by immunoSEQ multiplex PCR. Of about 180,000 clones in the sample, approximately 86% were seen once. Specimen: PBMCs. These receptors all stem from a man aged 18 to 35 in good health and CMV-seropositive.

The chain carries TRBV28 and TRBJ1-5; weak D call: TRBD1 (5 bases). The CDR3 length is 16 residues. Trimming removed 5 bases from V and 3 bases from J, with 17 bases in between. Germline V gives CDR1 MDHEN, CDR2 SYDVKM. The CDR3 protein is CASSTITDRINQPQHF. The CDR3 nucleotides read TGTGCCAGCAGTACTATTACCGACAGAATCAATCAGCCCCAGCATTTT.

This clone was seen more than once but under ten times. The J gene is TRBJ2-7, the V gene TRBV4-2; D gene ambiguous. CDR1 and CDR2 from the germline V gene are LGHNA and YNFKEQ. The CDR3 totals 15 residues. Trimming removed 0 bases from V and 0 bases from J, with 9 bases in between. CDR3 sequence: CASSQDLWASYEQYF. The CDR3 DNA reads as TGTGCCAGCAGCCAAGATCTTTGGGCCTCCTACGAGCAGTACTTC.

The V call is TRBV28, the J call TRBJ1-5, with 10 positions matching TRBD1. The CDR3 extends over 15 amino acids. In germline, CDR1 is MDHEN, CDR2 SYDVKM. Germline trimming cut 2 bases from V and 6 bases from J; bases unmatched to any gene: 4. The CDR3 bases are TGTGCCAGCAGTTTAAAGGGACAGGGGACTCAGCCCCAGCATTTT. As protein: CASSLKGQGTQPQHF.

This chain links TRBV28 with TRBJ1-2; D gene uncertain. Germline CDR1 and CDR2: MDHEN and SYDVKM. The CDR3 has 14 residues. V was shortened by 5 bases and J by 0 bases, with 10 bases between the two germline ends. CDR3 residues: CASSPLPTNYGYTF. The CDR3 region has the DNA TGTGCCAGCAGTCCCCTACCTACTAACTATGGCTACACCTTC.

The J gene is TRBJ1-1, the V gene TRBV7-9; D remains ambiguous. Germline loops: CDR1 SEHNR, CDR2 FQNEAQ (reference sequence). This CDR3 spans 10 amino acids. V was cut by 2 bases and J by 8 bases, with 3 bases left in between. CDR3 loop: CASSLSEAFF. The CDR3 bases are TGTGCCAGCAGCTTAAGCGAAGCTTTCTTT.

The V and J genes are TRBV29-1 and TRBJ2-7; the match to TRBD1 covers 9 bases. V gave up 4 bases and J gave up 7 bases; unmatched junction bases: 5. This CDR3 has 12 residues. CDR1 and CDR2 (germline): SQVTM, ANQGSEA. CDR3 residues: CSVAFGQGEQYF. The CDR3 DNA follows: TGCAGCGTTGCCTTCGGACAGGGGGAGCAGTACTTC.

This rearrangement joins TRBV7-2 to TRBJ2-3; the match to TRBD1 covers 7 bases. V lost 1 base, J lost 6 bases, and 7 bases stayed unmatched. The CDR3 is 15 residues long. Germline V gene sequence: CDR1 SGHTA, CDR2 FQGNSA. CDR3 nucleotides: TGTGCCAGCAGCTTAGTGATCTCCAGGGGGGATACGCAGTATTTT. Translation gives CASSLVISRGDTQYF.

This rearrangement joins TRBV11-2 to TRBJ1-2; perhaps TRBD1 as D (5 bases). The length of the CDR3 is 15 residues. V was clipped by 0 bases and J by 8 bases, with 16 bases between them. CDR1 is SGHAT, CDR2 FQNNGV, per germline. In DNA form, the CDR3 reads TGTGCCAGCAGCTTAGATCGTACGACCCGGGGGGGCTACACCTTC. Its translation is CASSLDRTTRGGYTF.

The J gene is TRBJ2-7, the V gene TRBV7-2; D perhaps matches TRBD2 (6 bases). The CDR3 runs 14 residues. Deletions cut 8 bases from V and 4 bases from J, with 18 bases between. Germline V gene data show CDR1 as SGHTA and CDR2 as FQGNSA. This chain's CDR3 is CASGGPQAGYEQYF. The CDR3 nucleotides read TGTGCCAGCGGGGGACCCCAGGCGGGGTACGAGCAGTACTTC.

The rearrangement joins TRBV5-1 to TRBJ2-2; 8 bases align to TRBD1. The length of the CDR3 is 15 residues. V lost 0 bases to trimming and J lost 3 bases; unmatched junction nucleotides: 1. CDR1 is SGHRS and CDR2 is YFSETQ in the germline V gene. This chain's CDR3 is CASSLVQGDTGELFF. As DNA, the CDR3 is TGCGCCAGCAGCTTGGTACAGGGGGACACCGGGGAGCTGTTTTTT.

The chain carries TRBV9 and TRBJ1-1; no firm D call. Per germline, CDR1 SGDLS and CDR2 YYNGEE. Trimming pared 3 bases from V and 1 base from J, leaving 10 bases between. CDR3 length: 14 residues. CDR3 bases: TGTGCCAGCAGCGAAACAGCCGCGAACACTGAAGCTTTCTTT. Translated: CASSETAANTEAFF. Together with reference TRBV9 and TRBJ1-1, the CDR3 gives the full variable domain: DSGVTQTPKHLITATGQRVTLRCSPRSGDLSVYWYQQSLDQGLQFLIQYYNGEERAKGNILERFSAQQFPDLHSELNLSSLELGDSALYFCASSETAANTEAFFGQGTRLTVV.

The chain uses TRBV7-2 and TRBJ1-4, with 9 bases lining up with TRBD1. The CDR3 length is 18 residues. Germline assignment: CDR1 SGHTA and CDR2 FQGNSA. Trimming cost V 1 base and J 4 bases; bases outside gene matches: 10. CDR3 sequence: CASSLGWTGDGNNEKLFF. The DNA of the CDR3 is TGTGCCAGCAGCTTAGGGTGGACAGGGGATGGTAATAATGAAAAACTGTTTTTT.

The rearrangement uses TRBV7-2 and TRBJ1-1; no firm D call. Trimming took off 1 base at V and 8 bases at J, with 8 bases between the two ends. The CDR3 extends over 12 amino acids. CDR1 SGHTA and CDR2 FQGNSA come from the germline V gene. DNA of the CDR3: TGTGCCAGCAGCTTAGGGGCTCCAGAAGCTTTCTTT. It is translated as CASSLGAPEAFF.

This chain links TRBV27 with TRBJ2-3; the match to TRBD2 covers 8 bases. Germline assignment: CDR1 MNHEY and CDR2 SMNVEV (reference sequence). The CDR3 runs 15 residues. Trimming at V came to 8 bases and at J to 6 bases, leaving 13 bases not matched to a gene. The CDR3 DNA reads TGTGCCAGCTCACAAGCGGTGGCTAGCGGGGATACGCAGTATTTT. Translated, it gives CASSQAVASGDTQYF.

This rearrangement joins TRBV27 to TRBJ1-1, with 7 nucleotides matching TRBD1. The J segment lost 0 bases and the V segment lost 8 bases, leaving 6 bases of the junction unmatched. Germline V CDR1 and CDR2: MNHEY, SMNVEV (reference sequence). This CDR3 region has 14 residues. CDR3: CASGGGGMNTEAFF. The CDR3 region has the DNA TGTGCCAGCGGAGGGGGCGGAATGAACACTGAAGCTTTCTTT.

The V call is TRBV7-9, the J call TRBJ2-7; a weak D match, TRBD1 (8 bases). CDR3 length equals 19 residues. The V end lost 5 bases, the J end lost 3 bases, and 29 bases lay between the germline ends. Per germline, CDR1 SEHNR and CDR2 FQNEAQ (reference sequence). The chain's CDR3 is CASSRQGKAQAGILYEQYF. CDR3 DNA: TGTGCCAGCAGCCGACAGGGGAAGGCCCAAGCGGGGATCCTCTACGAGCAGTACTTC.

This rearrangement joins TRBV19 to TRBJ1-1; TRBD1 is a possible D gene (5 bases). The CDR3 runs to 14 residues. Deletions cut 3 bases from V and 6 bases from J, with 14 bases between. Germline V gene sequence: CDR1 LNHDA, CDR2 SQIVND (reference sequence). The CDR3 protein is CASSMGRGRPEAFF. The CDR3 nucleotides read TGTGCCAGTAGTATGGGGCGGGGGAGACCTGAAGCTTTCTTT.